This entry lists 8 T cell receptor beta chains sequenced from one sample in a study of vaccination and CD4 T cells after COVID-19. Sequencing of cultured CD4+ T cell DNA used the Oncomine TCR Beta short-read assay. TCRdb redid the calling of the PCR reads with MiXCR, one entry per CDR3 protein. The table has 24,000 or so distinct CDR3 sequences, roughly 39% seen once. Their cognate antigens are unknown. Sample treatment: approximately nine-day PBMC culture with coronavirus spike peptide pools or control peptides (ViraFEST assay). Sequences were obtained from CD4+ T cells from blood, cultured in vitro. The receptors stem from a human donor who had recovered from COVID-19.

CDR3 sequence: CASSEEQIMNTEAFF. In DNA form, the CDR3 reads TGTGCCAGCAGTGAAGAGCAGATCATGAACACTGAAGCTTTCTTT. V usage is TRBV2 and J usage is TRBJ1-1; no firm D call. Between the trimmed V and J ends, which lost 1 base and 0 bases, there was a span of 9 bases. Germline V gene lookup returns CDR1 SNHLY and CDR2 FYNNEI. The CDR3 totals 15 residues.

V and J are TRBV7-9 and TRBJ1-5, with D possibly being TRBD1 (5 bases). Trimming stripped 1 base from V and 2 bases from J, with 12 bases between. The CDR3 is made up of 16 amino acids. Germline V CDR1 and CDR2: SEHNR, FQNEAQ (reference sequence). The CDR3 bases are TGTGCCAGCAGCTTAGATGGCCGGGGGGGCAATCAGCCCCAGCATTTT. Protein: CASSLDGRGGNQPQHF.

This clonotype is categorized as medium-sized. The J gene is TRBJ2-7, the V gene TRBV20-1; unclear D gene. V dropped 6 bases and J dropped 6 bases, with 24 bases sitting between them. Germline-derived CDR1 and CDR2 are DFQATT and SNEGSKA (reference sequence). The CDR3 is 15 residues long. This CDR3 is CSAKGRNRGTGEQYF. CDR3 nucleotide sequence: TGCAGTGCCAAAGGTAGGAACAGAGGAACCGGCGAGCAGTACTTC.

The chain employs TRBV28 and TRBJ1-6; 7 bases line up with TRBD1. Germline trimming cut 3 bases from V and 0 bases from J; bases unmatched to any gene: 5. The germline V gene encodes CDR1 MDHEN and CDR2 SYDVKM. This CDR3 is 17 amino acids long. In nucleotides, the CDR3 is TGTGCCAGCAGTTTCAACAGGGGCGGCTCCTATAATTCACCCCTCCACTTT. Its protein product is CASSFNRGGSYNSPLHF.

This chain links TRBV24-1 with TRBJ2-5; perhaps TRBD1 as D (6 bases). The CDR3 has 15 amino acids. Germline V gene sequence: CDR1 KGHDR, CDR2 SFDVKD. V lost 1 base to trimming and J lost 0 bases, with 8 bases between them. The DNA of the CDR3 is TGTGCCACCAGTGATTTCTACAGGGACCAAGAGACCCAGTACTTC. This sequence encodes CATSDFYRDQETQYF.

This rearrangement joins TRBV24-1 to TRBJ1-1, with TRBD1 matching over 7 bases. The V and J ends lost 5 bases and 2 bases, in that order; junction bases with no gene match: 4. Germline V gene sequence: CDR1 KGHDR, CDR2 SFDVKD. The CDR3 runs 14 residues. In nucleotides, the CDR3 is TGTGCCACCAGTGGCGACAGGGCTAACACTGAAGCTTTCTTT. Amino acids: CATSGDRANTEAFF.

This chain joins TRBV7-3 and TRBJ1-6, with D hard to call. This CDR3 contains 15 residues. V gave up 2 bases and J gave up 4 bases, with 9 bases separating them. Germline loops: CDR1 SGHTA, CDR2 FQGTGA. This CDR3 reads CASSLYGPYNSPLHF. CDR3 coding DNA: TGTGCCAGCAGCTTATACGGACCTTATAATTCACCCCTCCACTTT.

This chain uses TRBV24-1 with TRBJ2-1; no clear D. V lost 1 base and J 5 bases, leaving 8 bases between the germline ends. This CDR3 has 14 amino acids. Germline V gives CDR1 KGHDR, CDR2 SFDVKD. CDR3 amino acids: CATSDLGGHNEQFF. CDR3 bases: TGTGCCACCAGTGATTTAGGCGGACACAATGAGCAGTTCTTC.